The source of this T cell receptor (beta chain) is a study of identical twins. Study-wide results and limits: Excess sharing by twins proved weaker in beta out-of-frame sequences. The authors noted that invariant MAIT and iNKT cells could partly confound zero-insertion analyses.

TCRdb re-called the 5' RACE reads with MiXCR, one entry per CDR3 protein. The sample has 350,000 to 500,000 distinct CDR3 sequences, 15% to 20% seen once. On this clonotype itself: Its antigen remains unidentified.

The CDR3 is 16 amino acids. Trimming at V came to 3 bases and at J to 2 bases, leaving 6 bases not matched to a gene. CDR1 and CDR2 (germline): KGHDR, SFDVKD. The chain recombines TRBV24-1 with TRBJ2-3; 8 bases map to TRBD1. The receptor was isolated from a man aged 50-60 years in good health. The specimen sequenced was naive T cells sorted from blood. For the CDR3, the DNA is TGTGCCACCAGTGATGCAACGGGACAGGTCACAGATACGCAGTATTTT. Translating gives CATSDATGQVTDTQYF.